Below, 19 T cell receptor beta chains from the same sample are listed, as sequenced in a study of CD8 T cells in Susac syndrome. RNA totalling about 0.45 to 1 ug underwent reverse transcription with random hexamers. TCRdb re-called the immunoSEQ multiplex PCR reads with MiXCR, one entry per CDR3 protein. The sample lists about 140,000 distinct CDR3 sequences, approximately 95% occurring once. Source material: CD4+ T cells from PBMCs. These TCRs come from a human donor in good health.

V gene TRBV7-6 combines with J gene TRBJ1-4; D gene uncertain. Germline lookup yields CDR1 SGHVS and CDR2 FNYEAQ. CDR3 length equals 15 residues. The V and J ends lost 2 bases and 7 bases respectively, with 14 bases between them. CDR3 bases: TGTGCCAGCAGCTTATCAGGCGGTGGAATTGAAAAACTGTTTTTT. Translation gives CASSLSGGGIEKLFF.

The genes are TRBV7-6 and TRBJ2-3, with D tentatively TRBD2 (7 bases). The CDR3 is 14 amino acids. Germline CDR1 reads SGHVS; CDR2 reads FNYEAQ. Trimming removed 7 bases from V and 4 bases from J, with 15 bases in between. The CDR3 coding sequence is TGTGCCAGCATCGGGGGGCCCTTCGCAGATACGCAGTATTTT. Translation: CASIGGPFADTQYF. The variable domain in full, with the rest retrieved from reference TRBV7-6 and TRBJ2-3, is GAGVSQSPRYKVTKRGQDVALRCDPISGHVSLYWYRQALGQGPEFLTYFNYEAQQDKSGLPNDRFSAERPEGSISTLTIQRTEQRDSAMYRCASIGGPFADTQYFGPGTRLTVL.

This chain uses TRBV12-3 or TRBV12-4 with TRBJ1-5; D perhaps matches TRBD1 (6 bases). V was clipped by 5 bases and J by 4 bases, with 15 bases between them. This CDR3 has 15 residues. CDR3 DNA sequence: TGTGCCAGCAGTAACCAGGTGGGGGCTAATCAGCCCCAGCATTTT. It encodes CASSNQVGANQPQHF.

The chain carries TRBV18 and TRBJ1-5; D is uncertain. The V gene's germline CDR1 is KGHSH and CDR2 LQKENI. CDR3 length: 15 residues. V lost 3 bases, J lost 7 bases, and 16 bases lay in between. CDR3 in DNA: TGTGCCAGCTCACCCCCGGGAGTGGATGGGCAGCCCCAGCATTTT. Translation gives CASSPPGVDGQPQHF.

The genes are TRBV10-3 and TRBJ1-2; TRBD1 might be the D (5 bases). Germline CDR1 ENHRY, CDR2 SYGVKD. The length of the CDR3 is 13 residues. V was clipped by 2 bases and J by 6 bases, with 10 bases between them. DNA of the CDR3: TGTGCCATCAGTGAGCCCCTCAGGGATGGCTACACCTTC. It yields the protein CAISEPLRDGYTF.

The chain carries TRBV7-9 and TRBJ2-6; the match to TRBD1 covers 10 bases. The V gene's germline CDR1 is SEHNR and CDR2 FQNEAQ (reference sequence). The length of the CDR3 is 19 residues. V was pared by 2 bases and J by 2 bases, with 9 bases of the junction left unmatched. The CDR3 sequence is CASSLPRQGASTGANVLTF. In DNA form, the CDR3 reads TGTGCCAGCAGCTTACCCAGACAGGGGGCCTCCACTGGGGCCAACGTCCTGACTTTC.

V gene TRBV29-1 combines with J gene TRBJ1-1, with D possibly TRBD1 on 6 matching bases. Germline CDR1 reads SQVTM; CDR2 reads ANQGSEA. The CDR3 runs to 12 residues. Deletions cut 7 bases from V and 5 bases from J, with 14 bases between. CDR3 amino acids: CSAGQLFTEAFF. DNA for the CDR3: TGCAGCGCAGGACAGTTGTTTACTGAAGCTTTCTTT.

The chain links TRBV20-1 to TRBJ2-7; 10 bases align to TRBD2. CDR3 length: 14 residues. Germline V lookup: CDR1 DFQATT, CDR2 SNEGSKA (reference sequence). Trimming removed 3 bases from V and 3 bases from J; junction bases left unmatched: 5. Here the CDR3 reads CSASLSGRFYEQYF. The CDR3 bases are TGCAGTGCTAGTCTTAGCGGGAGGTTCTACGAGCAGTACTTC.

The CDR3 DNA follows: TGCAGCGTCACAGGGGGCGCGGGTAACTATGGCTACACCTTC. It codes for CSVTGGAGNYGYTF. The chain links TRBV29-1 to TRBJ1-2; the match to TRBD1 covers 9 bases. The V gene's germline CDR1 is SQVTM and CDR2 ANQGSEA. CDR3 length equals 14 residues. The V segment lost 6 bases and the J segment 1 base; nucleotides outside the gene matches: 6. The variable domain in full, with the rest retrieved from reference TRBV29-1 and TRBJ1-2, is SAVISQKPSRDICQRGTSLTIQCQVDSQVTMMFWYRQQPGQSLTLIATANQGSEATYESGFVIDKFPISRPNLTFSTLTVSNMSPEDSSIYLCSVTGGAGNYGYTFGSGTRLTVV.

The CDR3 DNA reads as TGTGCCAGCAGTGAACAAGGACAGGGATTGCAGTACTTC. Translating it yields CASSEQGQGLQYF. The chain uses TRBV2 and TRBJ2-7; 8 bases match TRBD1. CDR3 length: 13 residues. Germline trimming cut 2 bases from V and 9 bases from J; bases unmatched to any gene: 6. The germline V gene encodes CDR1 SNHLY and CDR2 FYNNEI.

This clonotype was recorded once. J is TRBJ1-1 and V is TRBV20-1, with TRBD1 identical over 7 bases. Germline V gene lookup returns CDR1 DFQATT and CDR2 SNEGSKA (reference sequence). Losses at the gene ends were 6 bases for V and 4 bases for J; bases not matched to a gene: 8. This CDR3 is 13 amino acids long. The chain's CDR3 is CSARLPGGTEAFF. CDR3 DNA sequence: TGCAGTGCCAGGCTTCCAGGGGGCACTGAAGCTTTCTTT.

The count of this clonotype is one. V and J are TRBV20-1 and TRBJ1-1, with 7 bases fitting TRBD1. Germline CDR1 reads DFQATT; CDR2 reads SNEGSKA (reference sequence). V gave up 3 bases and J gave up 0 bases; unmatched junction bases: 10. This CDR3 spans 16 amino acids. CDR3 DNA: TGCAGTGCTAGTCCCCTCAGGGGGTTGATGAACACTGAAGCTTTCTTT. This encodes CSASPLRGLMNTEAFF.

The chain uses TRBV7-6 and TRBJ1-5, with a weak D call TRBD1 (6 bases). The CDR3 totals 14 residues. Germline CDR1 is SGHVS and CDR2 is FNYEAQ. The V end was cut by 2 bases, the J end by 3 bases, with 8 bases between. The CDR3 DNA reads as TGTGCCAGCAGCTTACGGGGGCTCAATCAGCCCCAGCATTTT. Residues: CASSLRGLNQPQHF.

The V gene is TRBV6-6, the J gene TRBJ2-7; TRBD2 matches at 8 bases. The V gene end was trimmed by 0 bases and the J gene end by 6 bases; junction bases not matched to a gene: 7. CDR1 MNHNY and CDR2 SVGAGI come from the germline V gene (reference sequence). The CDR3 sequence is 15 residues long. CDR3 protein: CASSYSGTRGGEQYF. CDR3 nucleotide sequence: TGTGCCAGCAGTTACTCCGGGACTAGAGGGGGCGAGCAGTACTTC.

This chain links TRBV30 with TRBJ2-3; D is undetermined. V shed 4 bases and J shed 1 base, with 9 bases lying between them. CDR3 length equals 13 residues. Germline V gene sequence: CDR1 GTSNPN, CDR2 SVGIG (reference sequence). The CDR3 DNA reads TGTGCCTGGAATAAATTAGGCACAGATACGCAGTATTTT. It codes for CAWNKLGTDTQYF.

The rearrangement uses TRBV12-3 or TRBV12-4 and TRBJ1-5; 8 positions match TRBD1. The CDR3 is made up of 15 amino acids. J lost 6 bases, V lost 6 bases, and 10 bases had no gene match. The CDR3 here is CASRSTGGGGQPQHF. For the CDR3, the DNA is TGTGCCAGCAGATCCACAGGGGGAGGTGGTCAGCCCCAGCATTTT.

V and J are TRBV5-1 and TRBJ2-3; 10 positions agree with TRBD1. Germline CDR1 reads SGHRS; CDR2 reads YFSETQ. This CDR3 is built from 15 residues. V lost 6 bases to trimming and J lost 5 bases; unmatched junction nucleotides: 9. The CDR3 DNA follows: TGCGCCAGCACCCGGACAGGGGGAGCTGGAGATACGCAGTATTTT. The encoded protein is CASTRTGGAGDTQYF.

The V and J genes are TRBV11-2 and TRBJ2-7, with D uncertain. CDR1 is SGHAT, CDR2 FQNNGV, per germline. The V gene lost 4 bases and the J gene lost 3 bases, with 22 bases spanning the gap. CDR3 length: 17 residues. CDR3 region: CASSSPDYEVGYYEQYF. In nucleotides, the CDR3 is TGTGCCAGCAGCTCCCCCGATTATGAGGTCGGATACTACGAGCAGTACTTC.

The table lists this clonotype with a count of one. The gene calls are TRBV2 and TRBJ1-4; D not certain. The CDR3 totals 16 residues. The germline V and J ends were trimmed by 7 bases and 0 bases, with 15 bases remaining between them. CDR1 is SNHLY, CDR2 FYNNEI, per germline. CDR3 bases: TGTGCCAGCAAGAAAGGGCGGGGTGCAACTAATGAAAAACTGTTTTTT. Translated: CASKKGRGATNEKLFF.